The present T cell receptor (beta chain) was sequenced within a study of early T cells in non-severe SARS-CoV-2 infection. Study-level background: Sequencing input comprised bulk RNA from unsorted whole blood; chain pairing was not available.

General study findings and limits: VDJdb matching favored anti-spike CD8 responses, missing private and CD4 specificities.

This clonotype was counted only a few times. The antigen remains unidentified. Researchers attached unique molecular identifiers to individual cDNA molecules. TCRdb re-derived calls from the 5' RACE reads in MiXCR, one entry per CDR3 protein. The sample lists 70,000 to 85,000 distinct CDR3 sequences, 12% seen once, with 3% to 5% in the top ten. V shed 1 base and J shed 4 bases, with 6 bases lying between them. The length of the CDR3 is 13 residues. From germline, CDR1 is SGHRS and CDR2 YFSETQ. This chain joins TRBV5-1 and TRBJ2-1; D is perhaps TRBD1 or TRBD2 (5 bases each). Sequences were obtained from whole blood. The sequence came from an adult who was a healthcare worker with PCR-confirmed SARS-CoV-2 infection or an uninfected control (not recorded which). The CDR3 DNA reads TGCGCCAGCAGCTTGTGGGGGTACAATGAGCAGTTCTTC. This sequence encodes CASSLWGYNEQFF. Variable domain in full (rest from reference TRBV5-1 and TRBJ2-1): KAGVTQTPRYLIKTRGQQVTLSCSPISGHRSVSWYQQTPGQGLQFLFEYFSETQRNKGNFPGRFSGRQFSNSRSEMNVSTLELGDSALYLCASSLWGYNEQFFGPGTRLTVL.